These T cell receptor beta chains were read from a single sample in a study of long-term antiretroviral therapy in people with HIV. Assay used: immunoSEQ multiplex PCR; TCRdb lists only in-frame clones, some missing. The sample contains some 10,000 clones, 70% to 80% of which appear only once. The input for sequencing was unsorted PBMCs, taken 1.8 years before starting antiretroviral therapy. The origin of the receptors is a man aged 35 to 55 with HIV. Each CDR3 is given with its conserved first and last residue. D genes are given only for firm matches. The size of a clone is reported for some rows only, either as once, few or many, or as a class for expanded clones.

>TRBD2|TRBJ2-7|TRBV5-1|few
CASSLAGGNIYEQYF
TGCGCCAGCAGCTTGGCCGGGGGGAACATCTACGAGCAGTACTTC
>TRBD1|TRBJ1-1|TRBV29-1|NA
CSVPTGVTEAFF
TGCAGCGTTCCTACAGGGGTTACTGAAGCTTTCTTT
>NA|TRBJ2-7|TRBV7-9|once
CASSSSRAGRGSYEQYF
TGTGCCAGCAGCTCCTCGAGGGCGGGGCGCGGATCCTACGAGCAGTACTTC
>TRBD1|TRBJ2-7|TRBV5-4|NA
CASSAGTGTYEQYF
TGTGCCAGCAGTGCCGGGACAGGGACCTACGAGCAGTACTTC
>NA|TRBJ2-6|TRBV11-2|once
CASSASTGYSGANVLTF
TGTGCCAGCAGCGCCTCGACAGGTTACTCTGGGGCCAACGTCCTGACTTTC
>TRBD2|TRBJ2-7|TRBV2|NA
CASSVVAGVISYEQYF
TGTGCCAGCAGTGTGGTAGCGGGGGTGATCTCCTACGAGCAGTACTTC
>NA|TRBJ1-4|TRBV6-1|NA
CASSPRAEKLFF
TGTGCCAGCAGTCCCCGAGCTGAAAAACTGTTTTTT
>NA|TRBJ2-2|TRBV6-6|NA
CASSWQSNTGELFF
TGTGCCAGCAGTTGGCAATCGAACACCGGGGAGCTGTTTTTT
>NA|TRBJ2-4|TRBV6-1|NA
CASSEEVTETAFLAKNIQYF
TGTGCCAGCAGTGAAGAGGTAACAGAGACAGCCTTCTTAGCCAAAAACATTCAGTACTTC
>TRBD1|TRBJ1-1|TRBV14|NA
CASSLGTGWNTEAFF
TGTGCCAGCAGCCTGGGGACAGGCTGGAACACTGAAGCTTTCTTT
>NA|TRBJ2-7|TRBV13|large
CASSLGQGSSYEQYF
TGTGCCAGCAGCTTAGGGCAGGGGTCCTCCTACGAGCAGTACTTC
>TRBD1|TRBJ2-7|TRBV6-1|NA
CASTATGQHYEQYF
TGTGCCAGCACTGCGACGGGACAGCACTACGAGCAGTACTTC
>TRBD1|TRBJ1-5|TRBV19|NA
CASSDRVRDQPQHF
TGTGCCAGTAGCGACAGGGTCCGTGATCAGCCCCAGCATTTT
>TRBD1|TRBJ1-1|TRBV30|few
CALESTGKTFF
TGTGCCTTAGAGTCGACAGGGAAGACTTTCTTT
>NA|TRBJ2-7|TRBV5-5|NA
CASSFLQQSFYEQYF
TGTGCCAGCAGCTTTCTCCAGCAATCGTTCTACGAGCAGTACTTC
>NA|TRBJ2-7|TRBV27|NA
CASSDRAGTAVYEQYF
TGTGCCAGCAGTGACCGCGCCGGGACGGCAGTCTACGAGCAGTACTTC
>TRBD1|TRBJ1-1|TRBV13|NA
CASSPNPGQGVRAFF
TGTGCCAGCAGCCCTAACCCGGGACAGGGGGTTCGAGCTTTCTTT
>TRBD1|TRBJ2-7|TRBV7-7|NA
CASSTGTGSYEQYF
TGTGCCAGCAGCACCGGGACAGGGTCCTACGAGCAGTACTTC
>NA|TRBJ2-4|TRBV18|NA
CASSPTGDGAKNIQYF
TGTGCCAGCTCACCAACGGGTGACGGAGCCAAAAACATTCAGTACTTC
>TRBD2|TRBJ2-3|TRBV7-2|NA
CASSFSGGFTDTQYF
TGTGCCAGCAGCTTTAGCGGGGGGTTCACAGATACGCAGTATTTT
>NA|TRBJ2-7|TRBV13|NA
CASSLSTYEQYF
TGTGCCAGCAGCTTAAGCACCTACGAGCAGTACTTC
>NA|TRBJ1-1|TRBV7-9|NA
CASSLAGSAEAFF
TGTGCCAGCAGCTTAGCCGGTTCGGCTGAAGCTTTCTTT
>TRBD2|TRBJ2-5|TRBV5-1|NA
CASSPGLAGGQETQYF
TGCGCCAGCAGCCCGGGACTAGCGGGGGGGCAGGAGACCCAGTACTTC
>NA|TRBJ2-5|TRBV11-3|NA
CASSQIMETQYF
TGTGCCAGCAGCCAAATAATGGAGACCCAGTACTTC
>NA|TRBJ2-7|TRBV30|NA
CAWSEVDPTLSSYEQYF
TGTGCCTGGAGTGAGGTGGACCCCACCCTCAGCTCCTACGAGCAGTACTTC
>NA|TRBJ2-2|TRBV10-3|NA
CAISFGAAGELFF
TGTGCCATCAGTTTTGGGGCGGCCGGGGAGCTGTTTTTT
>NA|TRBJ1-2|TRBV5-1|NA
CASSLAEVWGYTF
TGCGCCAGCAGCTTGGCCGAGGTTTGGGGCTACACCTTC
>NA|TRBJ2-1|TRBV13|NA
CASSLALDKQFF
TGTGCCAGCAGCTTAGCCCTAGACAAGCAGTTCTTC
>NA|TRBJ1-1|TRBV18|NA
CASSHRVLDTEAFF
TGTGCCAGCTCACACAGGGTATTGGACACTGAAGCTTTCTTT
>NA|TRBJ2-2|TRBV6-4|few
CASSDSNFGELFF
TGTGCCAGCAGTGACTCAAATTTCGGGGAGCTGTTTTTT
>TRBD1|TRBJ2-2|TRBV19|NA
CASSPYRDRGLRNTGELFF
TGTGCCAGTAGTCCCTACCGGGACAGGGGGCTTAGGAACACCGGGGAGCTGTTTTTT
>NA|TRBJ1-1|TRBV30|NA
CAWSGINTEAFF
TGTGCCTGGAGTGGTATTAACACTGAAGCTTTCTTT
>TRBD2|TRBJ2-7|TRBV18|NA
CASSALAGASYEQYF
TGTGCCAGCTCAGCACTAGCGGGGGCCTCCTACGAGCAGTACTTC
>TRBD2|TRBJ2-7|TRBV11-3|NA
CASSPGSGGAYEQYF
TGTGCCAGCAGCCCGGGTAGCGGGGGCGCCTACGAGCAGTACTTC
>NA|TRBJ1-1|TRBV5-4|NA
CASSPRQGTEAFF
TGTGCCAGCAGCCCCCGGCAGGGCACTGAAGCTTTCTTT